The rows below give T cell receptor beta chains drawn from one sample of a study of T cells in Graves' hyperthyroidism and ophthalmopathy. TCRdb redid the calling of the multiplex PCR reads with MiXCR, one entry per CDR3 protein. The sample consists of approximately 520,000 distinct CDR3 sequences, around 22% of them appearing once. Source material: blood. Source of these receptors: a woman aged 25 to 39 with Graves' ophthalmopathy. CDR3s include the opening cysteine and the closing phenylalanine or tryptophan. The order of the fields is J gene, clone size, D gene, V gene, CDR3 DNA, CDR3 protein. A D gene is named only where the DNA matches it firmly. Some rows have no size entry. The others give once, few or many, or a class for an expanded clone.

j_gene: TRBJ2-7; abundance: .; d_gene: TRBD1; v_gene: TRBV6-5; CDR3nt: TGTGCCAGCAGTTACTCAGGACAGGTCTCTGGCGAGCAGTACTTC; CDR3aa: CASSYSGQVSGEQYF
j_gene: TRBJ1-1; abundance: few; d_gene: .; v_gene: TRBV15; CDR3nt: TGTGCCACCAGCAGTTCTCGGGCTGAAGCTTTCTTT; CDR3aa: CATSSSRAEAFF
j_gene: TRBJ2-6; abundance: many; d_gene: .; v_gene: TRBV5-4; CDR3nt: TGTGCCAGCAGCTTGGAACGAGGGGCCACTGGGGCCAACGTCCTGACTTTC; CDR3aa: CASSLERGATGANVLTF
j_gene: TRBJ1-1; abundance: many; d_gene: .; v_gene: TRBV9; CDR3nt: TGTGCCAGCAGCGTAGCGCTGGCGTGGACTGAAGCTTTCTTT; CDR3aa: CASSVALAWTEAFF
j_gene: TRBJ1-5; abundance: many; d_gene: .; v_gene: TRBV7-8; CDR3nt: TGTGCCAGCAGCTTAGCAGGCAGGGACAATCAGCCCCAGCATTTT; CDR3aa: CASSLAGRDNQPQHF
j_gene: TRBJ1-1; abundance: .; d_gene: .; v_gene: TRBV12-3/TRBV12-4; CDR3nt: TGTGCCAGCAGTCTCGACTCGAACACTGAAGCTTGCTTT; CDR3aa: CASSLDSNTEACF
j_gene: TRBJ2-2; abundance: few; d_gene: TRBD2; v_gene: TRBV4-2; CDR3nt: TGTGCCAGCAGCCAATTTTCTAGCGGGGGGGCCTCCGGGGAGCTGTTTTTT; CDR3aa: CASSQFSSGGASGELFF
j_gene: TRBJ1-2; abundance: few; d_gene: TRBD1; v_gene: TRBV7-3; CDR3nt: TGTGCCAGCAGGCCCCGGGACAGATCTATCTACACCTTC; CDR3aa: CASRPRDRSIYTF
j_gene: TRBJ2-5; abundance: .; d_gene: TRBD2; v_gene: TRBV3-1; CDR3nt: TGTGCCAGCAGCCAACGACTAGCGGGGGCTGTTCAAGAGACCCAGTACTTC; CDR3aa: CASSQRLAGAVQETQYF
j_gene: TRBJ1-1; abundance: .; d_gene: .; v_gene: TRBV6-5; CDR3nt: TGTGCCAGCAGTTACTTACAGGCCCTGCTCCCTGAAGCTTTCTTT; CDR3aa: CASSYLQALLPEAFF
j_gene: TRBJ1-2; abundance: many; d_gene: .; v_gene: TRBV7-9; CDR3nt: TGTGCCAGCAGCCGACAGTTGAATGGCTACACCTTC; CDR3aa: CASSRQLNGYTF
j_gene: TRBJ1-1; abundance: many; d_gene: TRBD1; v_gene: TRBV7-9; CDR3nt: TGTGCCAGCAGCCTACAGGGGGATGGGACTGAAGCTTTCTTT; CDR3aa: CASSLQGDGTEAFF
j_gene: TRBJ2-5; abundance: .; d_gene: TRBD2; v_gene: TRBV24-1; CDR3nt: TGTGCCACCAGTGATTCGACACCGGGAGGGACCCAGTACTTC; CDR3aa: CATSDSTPGGTQYF
j_gene: TRBJ1-2; abundance: many; d_gene: TRBD1; v_gene: TRBV19; CDR3nt: TGTGCCAGCGAGGAACAGGGGTCGATGAACTATGGCTACACCTTC; CDR3aa: CASEEQGSMNYGYTF
j_gene: TRBJ1-2; abundance: many; d_gene: TRBD1; v_gene: TRBV2; CDR3nt: TGTGCCAGCAGTGCCGAGAGACAGGGAGCGCGTGGCTACACCTTC; CDR3aa: CASSAERQGARGYTF
j_gene: TRBJ1-1; abundance: few; d_gene: .; v_gene: TRBV5-1; CDR3nt: TGCGCCAGCGCCCTCAGGACGAACACTGAAGCTTTCTTT; CDR3aa: CASALRTNTEAFF
j_gene: TRBJ2-5; abundance: .; d_gene: .; v_gene: TRBV3-1; CDR3nt: TGTGCCAGCAGCCAAGGGTTCGAGCAGGGTGGGGTAGAGACCCAGTACTTC; CDR3aa: CASSQGFEQGGVETQYF
j_gene: TRBJ1-1; abundance: many; d_gene: .; v_gene: TRBV29-1; CDR3nt: TGCAGCATAGAAAGGGGGACTGAAGCTTTCTTT; CDR3aa: CSIERGTEAFF
j_gene: TRBJ1-3; abundance: few; d_gene: .; v_gene: TRBV11-2; CDR3nt: TGTGCCAGCAGCAGTATAGAGGTCCGGGGCGCGGGAAACACCATATATTTT; CDR3aa: CASSSIEVRGAGNTIYF
j_gene: TRBJ1-1; abundance: many; d_gene: .; v_gene: TRBV18; CDR3nt: TGTGCCAGCTCAAACGGACGGAACACTGAAGCTTTCTTT; CDR3aa: CASSNGRNTEAFF
j_gene: TRBJ1-5; abundance: many; d_gene: .; v_gene: TRBV12-3/TRBV12-4; CDR3nt: TGTGCCAGCAGTTTAATGACAACCAATCAGCCCCAGCATTTT; CDR3aa: CASSLMTTNQPQHF
j_gene: TRBJ1-1; abundance: many; d_gene: TRBD1; v_gene: TRBV12-3/TRBV12-4; CDR3nt: TGTGCCAGCACCTGGGGACAGAGAATGAACACTGAAGCTTTCTTT; CDR3aa: CASTWGQRMNTEAFF
j_gene: TRBJ1-1; abundance: many; d_gene: TRBD1; v_gene: TRBV4-1; CDR3nt: TGCGCCAGCAGCTCCCGGACAGGGGAGAACACTGAAGCTTTCTTT; CDR3aa: CASSSRTGENTEAFF
j_gene: TRBJ1-1; abundance: few; d_gene: .; v_gene: TRBV7-9; CDR3nt: TGTGCCAGCAGCTTACACGGAAAGAACACTGAAGCTTTCTTT; CDR3aa: CASSLHGKNTEAFF
j_gene: TRBJ1-6; abundance: many; d_gene: .; v_gene: TRBV6-1; CDR3nt: TGTGCCAGCAGTAAGACTGAACGCTCACCCCTCCACTTT; CDR3aa: CASSKTERSPLHF
j_gene: TRBJ2-5; abundance: .; d_gene: TRBD1; v_gene: TRBV12-3/TRBV12-4; CDR3nt: TGTGCCAGCAGTTTGGGCAGGGGGCTAGAGACCCAGTACTTC; CDR3aa: CASSLGRGLETQYF
j_gene: TRBJ2-7; abundance: many; d_gene: .; v_gene: TRBV12-3/TRBV12-4; CDR3nt: TGTGCCAGCAGTCCGAGGGGGGGAATACACGAGCAGTACTTC; CDR3aa: CASSPRGGIHEQYF
j_gene: TRBJ2-7; abundance: many; d_gene: .; v_gene: TRBV20-1; CDR3nt: TGCAGTATCTGGGCAAGCGAGCAGTACTTC; CDR3aa: CSIWASEQYF
j_gene: TRBJ2-5; abundance: many; d_gene: .; v_gene: TRBV7-8; CDR3nt: TGTGCCAGCAGTCGGGCGGGAAGAGAGACCCAGTACTTC; CDR3aa: CASSRAGRETQYF
j_gene: TRBJ2-5; abundance: many; d_gene: .; v_gene: TRBV18; CDR3nt: TGTGCCAGCTCACCAGCCCGGGACAACCAAGAGACCCAGTACTTC; CDR3aa: CASSPARDNQETQYF
j_gene: TRBJ1-2; abundance: .; d_gene: .; v_gene: TRBV13; CDR3nt: TGTGCCAGCAGCCGAGTGACATACTATGGTTACACCTTC; CDR3aa: CASSRVTYYGYTF
j_gene: TRBJ1-5; abundance: many; d_gene: .; v_gene: TRBV12-3/TRBV12-4; CDR3nt: TGTGCCAGCAGTGCATACAGCAATCAGCCCCAGCATTTT; CDR3aa: CASSAYSNQPQHF
j_gene: TRBJ1-5; abundance: many; d_gene: .; v_gene: TRBV12-3/TRBV12-4; CDR3nt: TGTGCCAGCAGTTTATACCGAGGCAGCCCCAATCAGCCCCAGCATTTT; CDR3aa: CASSLYRGSPNQPQHF
j_gene: TRBJ2-7; abundance: few; d_gene: TRBD2; v_gene: TRBV12-3/TRBV12-4; CDR3nt: TGTGCCAGCAGTTTCGGGAGGCGAAGCTACGAGCAGTACTTC; CDR3aa: CASSFGRRSYEQYF
j_gene: TRBJ1-2; abundance: many; d_gene: TRBD1; v_gene: TRBV6-2/TRBV6-3; CDR3nt: TGTGCCAGCAGCTCGGGACAGAACTATGGCTACACCTTC; CDR3aa: CASSSGQNYGYTF
j_gene: TRBJ1-2; abundance: few; d_gene: .; v_gene: TRBV28; CDR3nt: TGTGCCAGTCGAACAGGGCTCAGCTATGGCTACACCTTC; CDR3aa: CASRTGLSYGYTF